This T cell receptor beta chain was recorded in a study of T cell responses to AZD1222 COVID-19 vaccine. Germline V gene data show CDR1 as MDHEN and CDR2 as SYDVKM. V dropped 7 bases and J dropped 5 bases, with 18 bases sitting between them. CDR3 length: 15 amino acids. Concerning this clone: Its antigen remains unidentified.

Here immunoSEQ multiplex PCR was the method, and the copy in TCRdb shows in-frame clones only, minus some. In the table there are approximately 150,000 clones, 85% to 95% of which are singletons. Regarding the study as a whole: The repertoires were collected only after the peak T cell response.

This sequence originates from an adult who received the AZD1222 COVID-19 vaccine. The chain joins TRBV28 to TRBJ2-1; tentative D call: TRBD2 (6 bases). The sequencing here drew on peripheral blood, taken 28 days after the second AZD1222 dose. The CDR3 bases are TGTGCCAGCATCACTTCCGGGGGTCTCAACAATGAGCAGTTCTTC. It specifies CASITSGGLNNEQFF.